A single sample gave rise to the 25 T cell receptor beta chains below, sequenced in a study of cytomegalovirus exposure and HLA in healthy donors. Both 60 Vbeta primers and 13 Jbeta primers went into the PCR. The assay was immunoSEQ multiplex PCR, and TCRdb's table has in-frame clones only and misses some. Among roughly 190,000 clones listed, approximately 83% were seen once. Sequencing input: PBMCs. These receptors originate from a woman aged 45-65 years in good health and CMV-seropositive.

The chain combines TRBV28 with TRBJ1-5; 7 nucleotides agree with TRBD1. There are 15 residues in the CDR3. Germline values: CDR1 MDHEN, CDR2 SYDVKM. V was pared by 5 bases and J by 3 bases, with 7 bases of the junction left unmatched. The CDR3 here is CASSNTGAPNQPQHF. In DNA, the CDR3 is TGTGCCAGCAGTAATACAGGGGCTCCCAATCAGCCCCAGCATTTT.

V and J are TRBV7-8 and TRBJ1-1, with 7 bases lining up with TRBD1. The CDR3 runs to 15 residues. Germline V gene lookup returns CDR1 SGHVS and CDR2 FQNEAQ. V was clipped by 1 base and J by 2 bases; unmatched bases: 4. CDR3: CASSLVPGGNTEAFF. Written as DNA, the CDR3 is TGTGCCAGCAGCTTAGTTCCAGGGGGTAACACTGAAGCTTTCTTT.

This chain uses TRBV2 with TRBJ2-5; TRBD1 matches 7 bases. This CDR3 spans 15 amino acids. Losses at the gene ends were 6 bases for V and 5 bases for J; bases not matched to a gene: 12. Looked up from germline, CDR1 is SNHLY and CDR2 is FYNNEI. For the CDR3, the DNA is TGTGCCAGCAGGGAACAAACAGGGGTGGGGGAGACCCAGTACTTC. Amino acids: CASREQTGVGETQYF.

The chain carries TRBV5-1 and TRBJ2-1, with 10 bases lining up with TRBD2. CDR1 is SGHRS, CDR2 YFSETQ, per germline. This CDR3 spans 14 amino acids. V dropped 0 bases and J dropped 7; count of bases not matched to a gene: 1. CDR3 in DNA: TGCGCCAGCAGCTTGGAGCGGGGGGGGAATGAGCAGTTCTTC. It translates to CASSLERGGNEQFF.

The J gene is TRBJ1-1, the V gene TRBV5-1; unclear D gene. CDR3 length: 14 amino acids. Trimming took 4 bases from V and 1 from J, leaving 11 bases between them. Germline CDR1 is SGHRS and CDR2 is YFSETQ. The CDR3 protein is CASSVETANTEAFF. Here the CDR3 DNA reads TGCGCCAGCAGCGTAGAAACAGCGAACACTGAAGCTTTCTTT.

The chain uses TRBV4-3 and TRBJ1-5, with TRBD1 matching 7 bases. Germline CDR1 is LGHNA and CDR2 is YSLEER. This CDR3 has 15 residues. V shed 3 bases, J shed 6 bases, and the junction held 8 bases outside the gene matches. The CDR3 DNA sequence: TGCGCCAGCAGCCAGGCCGGGACAGAGGGTCAGCCCCAGCATTTT. This encodes CASSQAGTEGQPQHF.

This chain links TRBV19 with TRBJ1-6, with D maybe TRBD1 (6 bases). Between the trimmed V and J ends, which lost 8 bases and 1 base, there was a span of 15 bases. The CDR3 is made up of 16 amino acids. The V gene's germline CDR1 is LNHDA and CDR2 SQIVND (reference sequence). CDR3 in DNA: TGTGCCAGTGAAAGGGGACAAGGTTCCTATAATTCACCCCTCCACTTT. It translates to CASERGQGSYNSPLHF. Full variable domain (missing parts from reference TRBV19 and TRBJ1-6): DGGITQSPKYLFRKEGQNVTLSCEQNLNHDAMYWYRQDPGQGLRLIYYSQIVNDFQKGDIAEGYSVSREKKESFPLTVTSAQKNPTAFYLCASERGQGSYNSPLHFGNGTRLTVT.

This chain connects TRBV15 to TRBJ2-7, with 8 positions matching TRBD2. The CDR3 spans 16 residues. The ends lost 3 bases at V and 6 bases at J; junction bases unmatched: 13. CDR1 and CDR2 from the germline V gene are LNHNV and YYDKDF (reference sequence). The DNA for the CDR3 is TGTGCCACCAGCAGCAGCGGGGGTCGGACCAGGGGCGAGCAGTACTTC. Amino acid sequence: CATSSSGGRTRGEQYF.

The gene calls are TRBV9 and TRBJ2-3; D may be TRBD2 (5 bases). Germline V gene sequence: CDR1 SGDLS, CDR2 YYNGEE. Trimming shortened V by 0 bases and J by 1 base, and 9 bases separated the two germline ends. The CDR3 consists of 15 residues. The CDR3 protein is CASSVAHGGTDTQYF. The CDR3 nucleotides read TGTGCCAGCAGCGTAGCACACGGGGGCACAGATACGCAGTATTTT.

J is TRBJ1-4 and V is TRBV7-2; TRBD1 matches at 7 bases. V trimming: 5 bases; J trimming: 4 bases; junction bases outside the gene matches: 7. From germline, CDR1 is SGHTA and CDR2 FQGNSA. The length of the CDR3 is 15 residues. The CDR3 nucleotides read TGTGCCAGCAGCCCACGGACAGGCCTTAATGAAAAACTGTTTTTT. As protein: CASSPRTGLNEKLFF.

The chain is built from TRBV25-1 and TRBJ1-4; 7 nucleotides match TRBD1. Per germline, CDR1 MGHDK and CDR2 SYGVNS. The CDR3 spans 17 residues. The ends lost 5 bases at V and 5 bases at J; junction bases unmatched: 14. The CDR3 region is CASSQPRSRGLNEKLFF. The CDR3 coding sequence is TGTGCCAGCAGTCAGCCCCGAAGCAGGGGGTTAAATGAAAAACTGTTTTTT. The full variable domain, with the rest looked up from reference TRBV25-1 and TRBJ1-4, is EADIYQTPRYLVIGTGKKITLECSQTMGHDKMYWYQQDPGMELHLIHYSYGVNSTEKGDLSSESTVSRIRTEHFPLTLESARPSHTSQYLCASSQPRSRGLNEKLFFGSGTQLSVL.

In nucleotides, the CDR3 is TGTGCCAGCAGCGCGGGGGGGGGACGGGGGCTCTATGGCTACACCTTC. It is translated as CASSAGGGRGLYGYTF. The chain recombines TRBV9 with TRBJ1-2, with D maybe TRBD1 (6 bases). Germline lookup yields CDR1 SGDLS and CDR2 YYNGEE. V lost 3 bases to trimming and J lost 4 bases, with 19 bases between them. This CDR3 has 16 residues. Full variable domain (remainder filled in from reference TRBV9 and TRBJ1-2): DSGVTQTPKHLITATGQRVTLRCSPRSGDLSVYWYQQSLDQGLQFLIQYYNGEERAKGNILERFSAQQFPDLHSELNLSSLELGDSALYFCASSAGGGRGLYGYTFGSGTRLTVV.

The chain combines TRBV7-9 with TRBJ1-6; 9 bases are a match to TRBD1. V lost 3 bases to trimming and J lost 10 bases; unmatched junction nucleotides: 4. The CDR3 runs 14 residues. Germline CDR1 reads SEHNR; CDR2 reads FQNEAQ (reference sequence). CDR3 residues: CASSFGTGYSPLHF. CDR3 nucleotide sequence: TGTGCCAGCAGCTTCGGGACAGGGTACTCACCCCTCCACTTT.

V gene TRBV7-3 combines with J gene TRBJ2-1, with D perhaps TRBD2 (7 bases). CDR3 length equals 15 residues. Germline V gives CDR1 SGHTA, CDR2 FQGTGA. Between the trimmed V and J ends, which lost 5 bases and 4 bases, there was a span of 15 bases. The CDR3 region is CASSGGGRRYNEQFF. DNA of the CDR3: TGTGCCAGCAGCGGGGGGGGCAGAAGATACAATGAGCAGTTCTTC.

Notes on this clone: The sample contains more than one DNA sequence encoding this CDR3. The chain has TRBV5-4 and TRBJ1-1; the D gene is possibly TRBD1 (5 bases). Germline assignment: CDR1 SGHNT and CDR2 YYREEE (reference sequence). This CDR3 has 13 amino acids. Trimming removed 4 bases at V and 1 base at J, with 8 bases between. CDR3 coding DNA: TGTGCCAGCAGCCTGACAGCGAACACTGAAGCTTTCTTT. Translated, it gives CASSLTANTEAFF.

As for this clone: One junction end disagrees with the germline gene, perhaps due to a read error. V gene TRBV7-9 combines with J gene TRBJ1-5, with a tentative D call TRBD1 (5 bases). CDR1 is SEHNR and CDR2 is FQNEAQ in the germline V gene (reference sequence). This CDR3 has 15 residues. CDR3 residues: CSSSLAAQGNQPQHF. DNA for the CDR3: TGTTCCAGCAGCTTAGCTGCCCAGGGTAATCAGCCCCAGCATTTT.

V is TRBV19 and J is TRBJ2-5; D ambiguous. V was cut by 7 bases and J by 5 bases, with 8 bases left in between. Germline V gene sequence: CDR1 LNHDA, CDR2 SQIVND (reference sequence). The CDR3 extends over 11 amino acids. The CDR3 loop is CASTPRETQYF. The DNA for the CDR3 is TGTGCCAGTACCCCTCGGGAGACCCAGTACTTC.

The rearrangement uses TRBV27 and TRBJ2-3, with a tentative D call TRBD2 (6 bases). The CDR3 is 16 amino acids. CDR1 and CDR2 from the germline V gene are MNHEY and SMNVEV (reference sequence). Trimming cost V 9 bases and J 0 bases, with 19 bases left between them. DNA for the CDR3: TGTGCCAGTTCAACTACGACTAGTGCTAGCACAGATACGCAGTATTTT. Residues: CASSTTTSASTDTQYF.

This chain links TRBV7-2 with TRBJ2-1; TRBD1 is a possible D gene (5 bases). The CDR3 spans 16 residues. V shed 2 bases and J shed 2 bases, with 13 bases lying between them. Germline V gives CDR1 SGHTA, CDR2 FQGNSA. CDR3 bases: TGTGCCAGCAGCTTATTAGGCGACAGAGCCTACAATGAGCAGTTCTTC. It codes for CASSLLGDRAYNEQFF.

The chain has TRBV11-3 and TRBJ2-5, with 11 bases lining up with TRBD2. The trim removed 5 bases at V and 5 bases at J, leaving 4 bases unmatched. Per the germline V gene, CDR1 is SGHNT and CDR2 is YENEEA. This CDR3 has 14 residues. The CDR3: CASSPTSGGETQYF. DNA for the CDR3: TGTGCCAGCAGCCCAACTAGCGGGGGTGAGACCCAGTACTTC. Together with reference TRBV11-3 and TRBJ2-5, the CDR3 gives the full variable domain: EAGVVQSPRYKIIEKKQPVAFWCNPISGHNTLYWYLQNLGQGPELLIRYENEEAVDDSQLPKDRFSAERLKGVDSTLKIQPAELGDSAVYLCASSPTSGGETQYFGPGTRLLVL.

The chain employs TRBV7-3 and TRBJ2-3; 12 nucleotides match TRBD2. The CDR3 has 16 residues. With 5 bases clipped from V and 3 bases from J, the junction kept 6 bases outside the gene matches. Germline CDR1 and CDR2: SGHTA and FQGTGA. CDR3 bases: TGTGCCAGCAGCCCCGGACTAGCGGGGATTACAGATACGCAGTATTTT. Protein product: CASSPGLAGITDTQYF.

The J gene is TRBJ1-4, the V gene TRBV6-6; 8 bases map to TRBD1. CDR1 MNHNY and CDR2 SVGAGI come from the germline V gene (reference sequence). The CDR3 is 12 residues long. V gave up 10 bases and J gave up 7 bases; unmatched junction bases: 5. The CDR3 sequence is CAIRQGFEKLFF. CDR3 DNA sequence: TGTGCCATTAGACAGGGGTTTGAAAAACTGTTTTTT.

The rearrangement uses TRBV28 and TRBJ1-2; tentatively, D is TRBD1 (6 bases). V was pared by 3 bases and J by 8 bases, with 28 bases between. CDR1 and CDR2 (germline): MDHEN, SYDVKM. This CDR3 region has 18 residues. Written as DNA, the CDR3 is TGTGCCAGCAGTTTCCACCGCGGGGGCCGCTTAAACCTAGGGGGCTACACCTTC. Its protein product is CASSFHRGGRLNLGGYTF.

The V gene is TRBV30, the J gene TRBJ2-1; D gene ambiguous. V lost 2 bases, J lost 0 bases, and 5 bases lay in between. The CDR3 spans 13 residues. Germline loops: CDR1 GTSNPN, CDR2 SVGIG (reference sequence). In DNA form, the CDR3 reads TGTGCCTGGAGTCAATTCTCCTACAATGAGCAGTTCTTC. It encodes CAWSQFSYNEQFF.

The V and J genes are TRBV19 and TRBJ1-5, with 7 bases aligning to TRBD1. CDR1 is LNHDA, CDR2 SQIVND, per germline (reference sequence). V was clipped by 5 bases and J by 3 bases; unmatched bases: 7. The CDR3 has 15 residues. The CDR3 nucleotides are TGTGCCAGTAGTGTCCGGGACAGTATCAATCAGCCCCAGCATTTT. Translated: CASSVRDSINQPQHF.